Listed below are T cell receptor beta chains from one sample, sequenced in a study of shared clonotypes between healthy human individuals. Method: immunoSEQ multiplex PCR; TCRdb's copy keeps in-frame clones and lacks some. The sample yields some 2.1 million clones, approximately 94% seen once. Material for sequencing was naive CD8+ T cells sorted from blood. The receptors shown here come from a man between 18 and 29 years old in good health. Both conserved end residues are part of each CDR3. D genes are given only for firm matches. Size tells how often a clone was seen (once, few, many) or the class of an expanded clone, and some rows leave it out.

j_call clone_size v_call d_call cdr3_nt cdr3_aa
TRBJ2-7 - TRBV7-2 - TGTGCCAGCAGCCTCCTATCCGAGCAGTACTTC CASSLLSEQYF
TRBJ2-7 once TRBV27 TRBD1 TGTGCCAGCAGTAGAACAGGGGCCCGGGGAGACGAGCAGTACTTC CASSRTGARGDEQYF
TRBJ2-7 - TRBV5-4 - TGTGCCAGCAGCGGGGATGCCTACGAGCAGTACTTC CASSGDAYEQYF
TRBJ2-7 - TRBV6-1 - TGTGCCAGCAGTGCAGGGGAGGACCCAATTGCGCTCTACGAGCAGTACTTC CASSAGEDPIALYEQYF
TRBJ2-3 - TRBV29-1 - TGCAGCGTTGAACGGGGAAGCACAGATACGCAGTATTTT CSVERGSTDTQYF
TRBJ2-3 - TRBV11-3 - TGTGCCAGCAGCTCTCGCACAGATACGCAGTATTTT CASSSRTDTQYF
TRBJ2-6 - TRBV5-4 - TGTGCCAGCAGCTTGGCGGGAGCCGGGGCCAACGTCCTGACTTTC CASSLAGAGANVLTF
TRBJ2-5 - TRBV7-9 - TGTGCCAGCAGCTTAACAGTCCAAGAGACCCAGTACTTC CASSLTVQETQYF
TRBJ1-1 once TRBV2 TRBD1 TGTGCCAGCAGTCACTCCATTCGACAGGGGGAGATGAACACTGAAGCTTTCTTT CASSHSIRQGEMNTEAFF
TRBJ1-4 - TRBV12-5 - TGTGCTAGTGCCATAAGACAGGCGGAGAGTGAAAAACTGTTTTTT CASAIRQAESEKLFF
TRBJ1-1 once TRBV28 - TGTGCCAGCAGTTTCCCAAAGCCTCTCGACTCTGAAGCTTTCTTT CASSFPKPLDSEAFF
TRBJ2-1 - TRBV27 TRBD1 TGTGCCAGCAGTTTAACAGGGGTTGAGCAGTTCTTC CASSLTGVEQFF
TRBJ2-7 once TRBV5-4 - TGTGCCAGCAGTGATCCCGGAGACGCTCGCCGCAAGCAGTACTTC CASSDPGDARRKQYF
TRBJ1-3 - TRBV9 TRBD1 TGTGCCAGCAGCGCCACGACAGGGGAGAACACCATATATTTT CASSATTGENTIYF
TRBJ2-7 - TRBV11-2 - TGTGCCAGCAGCTTAGATCCTCCAGGGGGGGAAGCCTACGAGCAGTACTTC CASSLDPPGGEAYEQYF
TRBJ2-2 - TRBV5-6 - TGTGCCAGCAGCTTGTTCCAGGGGAACACCGGGGAGCTGTTTTTT CASSLFQGNTGELFF
TRBJ1-4 - TRBV9 - TGTGCCAGCAGCGTAGAAGGGAGCGATGAAAAACTGTTTTTT CASSVEGSDEKLFF
TRBJ2-2 - TRBV28 TRBD1 TGTGCCAGCAGTCCTACAGGGGATTCCGGGGAGCTGTTTTTT CASSPTGDSGELFF
TRBJ2-6 - TRBV5-4 - TGTGCCAGCAGCTTGGCCGGAGCTGGGGCCAACGTCCTGACTTTC CASSLAGAGANVLTF
TRBJ1-1 once TRBV13 - TGTGCCAGCAGCTTAAGGGGCGAGGGGAGGGTAGAAGCTTTCTTT CASSLRGEGRVEAFF
TRBJ2-2 - TRBV5-5 - TGTGCCAGCAGCCCGAGACATATCACCGGGGAGCTGTTTTTT CASSPRHITGELFF
TRBJ2-5 - TRBV27 - TGTGCCAGCAGTGCCTATGGAGGAGAGACCCAGTACTTC CASSAYGGETQYF
TRBJ2-7 - TRBV13 TRBD1 TGTGCCAGCAGCTTGGACAGGTCCGAGCAGTACTTC CASSLDRSEQYF
TRBJ2-7 once TRBV5-6 - TGTGCCAGCAGTCTTACCTCCTACGAGCAGTACTTC CASSLTSYEQYF
TRBJ1-2 - TRBV19 TRBD1 TGTGCCAGTAGAAATACAGGGGGATCTAATGGCTACACCTTC CASRNTGGSNGYTF
TRBJ2-2 - TRBV6-5 - TGTGCCAGCAGTTACTCAGGACCGTCCGGGGAGCTGTTTTTT CASSYSGPSGELFF
TRBJ2-7 - TRBV7-9 TRBD1 TGTGCCAGCAGCTTAGGTGACAGGGGATTCTCCTACGAGCAGTACTTC CASSLGDRGFSYEQYF
TRBJ2-7 - TRBV4-2 - TGTGCCAGCAGCCATGGGATTGAGCAGTACTTC CASSHGIEQYF
TRBJ2-7 - TRBV18 TRBD1 TGTGCCAGCTCACTAGCCCGGGACAGCTACTACGAGCAGTACTTC CASSLARDSYYEQYF
TRBJ1-2 - TRBV19 - TGTGCCAGTAGTAACGGAGGGCTCGCCCCCTATGGCTACACCTTC CASSNGGLAPYGYTF
TRBJ1-1 - TRBV19 - TGTGCCAGTAGTACCAACGGGGACGATACTGAAGCTTTCTTT CASSTNGDDTEAFF
TRBJ2-7 - TRBV19 TRBD1 TGTGCCAGTAGTATAATGGACAGGGGCTACGAGCAGTACTTC CASSIMDRGYEQYF
TRBJ2-5 - TRBV25-1 - TGTGCCAGCAGTGACCACCACGCCGGGGAGACCCAGTACTTC CASSDHHAGETQYF
TRBJ1-2 - TRBV25-1 - TGTGCCAGCAGTGACGAGGCAGAGTATGGCTACACCTTC CASSDEAEYGYTF
TRBJ2-7 - TRBV30 TRBD1 TGTGCCTGGAGTTCGGACAGGGCCTACGAGCAGTACTTC CAWSSDRAYEQYF
TRBJ2-7 - TRBV5-8 - TGTGCCAGCAGCTTCCTAAGGGACGAGCAGTACTTC CASSFLRDEQYF
TRBJ2-7 - TRBV7-2 - TGTGCCAGCAGCTTTAAGCGTCTCGAGCAGTACTTC CASSFKRLEQYF
TRBJ1-2 - TRBV5-4 - TGTGCCAGCAGCTTGATAGACACAGCCTGGGGCTACACCTTC CASSLIDTAWGYTF
TRBJ1-6 once TRBV13 - TGTGCCAGCAGCTTAGAAGGGCGGGGTCTCCACTTT CASSLEGRGLHF
TRBJ2-2 - TRBV4-3 TRBD2 TGCGCCAGCAGCCAAGACTGGACTAGCGCGACCCACACCGGGGAGCTGTTTTTT CASSQDWTSATHTGELFF
TRBJ1-1 - TRBV2 - TGTGCCAGCAACCCGGGCCCCGCAACCTCAGGAACTGAAGCTTTCTTT CASNPGPATSGTEAFF
TRBJ1-1 - TRBV10-2 - TGCGCCAGCAGTTCCCGGGAGAACACTGAAGCTTTCTTT CASSSRENTEAFF
TRBJ1-2 - TRBV5-8 - TGTGCCAGCAGCTTGGTTTCGATTTATGGCTACACCTTC CASSLVSIYGYTF
TRBJ2-6 - TRBV27 TRBD2 TGTGCCAGCAGTTTAGTTAGCGGGGGGTCTGGGGCCAACGTCCTGACTTTC CASSLVSGGSGANVLTF
TRBJ1-1 once TRBV6-5 - TGTGCCAGCAGGTTCGCGGAGGGGGTCACTGAAGCTTTCTTT CASRFAEGVTEAFF
TRBJ2-3 - TRBV28 - TGTGCCAGCAGTTTAACCCCTCGCCTAGCCACAGATACGCAGTATTTT CASSLTPRLATDTQYF